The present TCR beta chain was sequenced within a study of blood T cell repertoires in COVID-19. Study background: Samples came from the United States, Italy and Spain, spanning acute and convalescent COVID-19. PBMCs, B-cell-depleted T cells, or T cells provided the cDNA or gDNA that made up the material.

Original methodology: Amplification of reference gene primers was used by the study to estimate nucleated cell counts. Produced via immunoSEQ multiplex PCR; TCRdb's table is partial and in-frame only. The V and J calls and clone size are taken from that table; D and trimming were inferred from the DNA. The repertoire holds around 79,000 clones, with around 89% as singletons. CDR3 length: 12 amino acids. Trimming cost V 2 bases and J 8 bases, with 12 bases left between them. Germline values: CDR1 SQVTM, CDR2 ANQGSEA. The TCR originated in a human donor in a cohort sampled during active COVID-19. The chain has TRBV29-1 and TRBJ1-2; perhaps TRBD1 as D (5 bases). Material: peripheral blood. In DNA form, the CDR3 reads TGCAGCGTTGAATCGCAGGGTTACGGCTACACCTTC. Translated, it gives CSVESQGYGYTF.